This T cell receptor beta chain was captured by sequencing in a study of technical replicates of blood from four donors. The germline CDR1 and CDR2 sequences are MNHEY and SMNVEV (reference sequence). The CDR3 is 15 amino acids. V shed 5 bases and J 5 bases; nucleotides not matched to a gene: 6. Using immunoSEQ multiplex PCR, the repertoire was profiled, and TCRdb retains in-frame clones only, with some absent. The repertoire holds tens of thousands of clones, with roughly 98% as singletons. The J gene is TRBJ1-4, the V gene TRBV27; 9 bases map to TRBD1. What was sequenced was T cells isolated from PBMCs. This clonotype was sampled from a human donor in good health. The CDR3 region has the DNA TGTGCCAGCAGTCCTAAGACAGGGGGAAATGAAAAACTGTTTTTT. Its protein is CASSPKTGGNEKLFF. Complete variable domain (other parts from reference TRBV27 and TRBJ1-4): EAQVTQNPRYLITVTGKKLTVTCSQNMNHEYMSWYRQDPGLGLRQIYYSMNVEVTDKGDVPEGYKVSRKEKRNFPLILESPSPNQTSLYFCASSPKTGGNEKLFFGSGTQLSVL.